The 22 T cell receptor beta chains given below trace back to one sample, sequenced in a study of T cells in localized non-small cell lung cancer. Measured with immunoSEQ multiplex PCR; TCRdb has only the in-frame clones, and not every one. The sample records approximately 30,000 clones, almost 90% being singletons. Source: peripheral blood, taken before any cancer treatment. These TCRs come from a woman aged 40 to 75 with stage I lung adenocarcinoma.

The CDR3 coding sequence is TGTGCCAGCAGTCCCGGAGCGGGGTTTCAGCCCCAGCATTTT. It translates to CASSPGAGFQPQHF. V is TRBV6-5 and J is TRBJ1-5, with D unresolved. This CDR3 has 14 amino acids. Germline V CDR1 and CDR2: MNHEY, SVGAGI. The ends were cut back, 5 bases at V and 6 bases at J, with 14 bases in the middle.

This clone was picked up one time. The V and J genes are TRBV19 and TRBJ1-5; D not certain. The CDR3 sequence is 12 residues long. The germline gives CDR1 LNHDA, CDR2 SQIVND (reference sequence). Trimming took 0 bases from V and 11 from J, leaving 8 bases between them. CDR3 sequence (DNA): TGTGCCAGTAGTATAGATCGAGAATCCCAGCATTTT. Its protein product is CASSIDRESQHF.

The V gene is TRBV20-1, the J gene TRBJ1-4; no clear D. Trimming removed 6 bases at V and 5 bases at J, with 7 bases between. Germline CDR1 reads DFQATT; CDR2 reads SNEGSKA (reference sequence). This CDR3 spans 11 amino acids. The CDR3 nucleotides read TGCAGTGCCGAGCTGAATGAAAAACTGTTTTTT. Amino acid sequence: CSAELNEKLFF.

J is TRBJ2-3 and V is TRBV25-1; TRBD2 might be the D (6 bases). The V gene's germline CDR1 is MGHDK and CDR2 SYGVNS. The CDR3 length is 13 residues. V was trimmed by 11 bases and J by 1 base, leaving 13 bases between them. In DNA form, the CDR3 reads TGTGCCCTCGGAGGGCACGGCACAGATACGCAGTATTTT. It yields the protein CALGGHGTDTQYF.

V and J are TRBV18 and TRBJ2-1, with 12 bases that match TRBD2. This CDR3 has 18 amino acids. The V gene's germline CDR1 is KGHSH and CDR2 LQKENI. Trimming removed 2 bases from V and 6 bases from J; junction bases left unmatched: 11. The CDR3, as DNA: TGTGCCAGCTCACCAGGGACTAGCGGGCGGAAAACCAGCAATGAGCAGTTCTTC. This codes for CASSPGTSGRKTSNEQFF.

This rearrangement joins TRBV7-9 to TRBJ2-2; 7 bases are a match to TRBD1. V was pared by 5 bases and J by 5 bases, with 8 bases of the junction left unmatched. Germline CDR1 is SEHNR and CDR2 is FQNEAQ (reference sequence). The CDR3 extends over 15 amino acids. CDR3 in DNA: TGTGCCAGCAGCCCCGGTACAGGGGAAACCGGGGAGCTGTTTTTT. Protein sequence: CASSPGTGETGELFF. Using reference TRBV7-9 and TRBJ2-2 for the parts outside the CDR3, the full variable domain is DTGVSQNPRHKITKRGQNVTFRCDPISEHNRLYWYRQTLGQGPEFLTYFQNEAQLEKSRLLSDRFSAERPKGSFSTLEIQRTEQGDSAMYLCASSPGTGETGELFFGEGSRLTVL.

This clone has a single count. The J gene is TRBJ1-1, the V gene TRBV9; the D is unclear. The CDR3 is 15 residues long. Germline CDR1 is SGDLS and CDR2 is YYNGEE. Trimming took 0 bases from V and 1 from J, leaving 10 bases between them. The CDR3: CASSVDPTWNTEAFF. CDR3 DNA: TGTGCCAGCAGCGTAGACCCCACGTGGAACACTGAAGCTTTCTTT. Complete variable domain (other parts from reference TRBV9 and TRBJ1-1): DSGVTQTPKHLITATGQRVTLRCSPRSGDLSVYWYQQSLDQGLQFLIQYYNGEERAKGNILERFSAQQFPDLHSELNLSSLELGDSALYFCASSVDPTWNTEAFFGQGTRLTVV.

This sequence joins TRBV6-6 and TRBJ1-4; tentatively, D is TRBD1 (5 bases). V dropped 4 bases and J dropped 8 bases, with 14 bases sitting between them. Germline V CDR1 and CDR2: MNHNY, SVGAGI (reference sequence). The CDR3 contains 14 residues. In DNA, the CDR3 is TGTGCCAGCAGTTCCCAGGCCGAGGGGGAAAAACTGTTTTTT. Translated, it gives CASSSQAEGEKLFF.

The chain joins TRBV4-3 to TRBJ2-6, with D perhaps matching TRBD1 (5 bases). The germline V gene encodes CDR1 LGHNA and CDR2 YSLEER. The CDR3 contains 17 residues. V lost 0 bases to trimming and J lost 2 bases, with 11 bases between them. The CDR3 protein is CASSQDPAGPGANVLTF. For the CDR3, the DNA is TGCGCCAGCAGCCAAGATCCCGCAGGGCCTGGGGCCAACGTCCTGACTTTC.

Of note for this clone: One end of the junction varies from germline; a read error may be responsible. The CDR3 nucleotides are TGTGCCAGCAGTGTTTCTAGCGGGGTGATTCGGTACTTC. This translates into CASSVSSGVIRYF. V and J are TRBV7-8 and TRBJ2-4, with 9 nucleotides matching TRBD2. Germline lookup yields CDR1 SGHVS and CDR2 FQNEAQ. CDR3 length: 13 residues.

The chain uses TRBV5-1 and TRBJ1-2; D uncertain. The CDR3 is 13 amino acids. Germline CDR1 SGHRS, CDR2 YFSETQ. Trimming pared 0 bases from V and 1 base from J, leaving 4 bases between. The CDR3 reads CASSLGGNYGYTF. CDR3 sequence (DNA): TGCGCCAGCAGCTTGGGGGGTAACTATGGCTACACCTTC.

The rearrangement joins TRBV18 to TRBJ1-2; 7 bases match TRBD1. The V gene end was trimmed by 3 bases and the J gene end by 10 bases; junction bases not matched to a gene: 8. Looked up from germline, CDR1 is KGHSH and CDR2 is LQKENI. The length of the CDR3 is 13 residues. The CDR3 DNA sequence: TGTGCCAGCTCACCTATTGGACAGGCCTTCTACACCTTC. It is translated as CASSPIGQAFYTF.

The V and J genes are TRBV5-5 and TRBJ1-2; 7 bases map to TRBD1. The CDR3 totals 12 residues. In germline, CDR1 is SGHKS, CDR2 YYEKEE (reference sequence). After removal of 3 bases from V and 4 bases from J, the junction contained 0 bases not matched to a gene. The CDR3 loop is CASSWDSYGYTF. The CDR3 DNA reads TGTGCCAGCAGCTGGGACAGCTATGGCTACACCTTC. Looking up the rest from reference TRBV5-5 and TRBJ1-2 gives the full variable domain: DAGVTQSPTHLIKTRGQQVTLRCSPISGHKSVSWYQQVLGQGPQFIFQYYEKEERGRGNFPDRFSARQFPNYSSELNVNALLLGDSALYLCASSWDSYGYTFGSGTRLTVV.

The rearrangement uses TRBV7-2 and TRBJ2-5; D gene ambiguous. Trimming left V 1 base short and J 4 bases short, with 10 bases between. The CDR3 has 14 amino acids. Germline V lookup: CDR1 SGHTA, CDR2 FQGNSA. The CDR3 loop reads CASSLVFGPETQYF. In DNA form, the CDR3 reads TGTGCCAGCAGCTTAGTTTTCGGGCCAGAGACCCAGTACTTC.

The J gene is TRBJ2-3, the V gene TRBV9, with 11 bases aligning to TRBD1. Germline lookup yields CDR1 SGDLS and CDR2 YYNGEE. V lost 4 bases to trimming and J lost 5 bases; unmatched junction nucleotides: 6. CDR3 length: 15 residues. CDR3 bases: TGTGCCAGCAGCCTGGACAGGGGGCACGGAGATACGCAGTATTTT. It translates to CASSLDRGHGDTQYF. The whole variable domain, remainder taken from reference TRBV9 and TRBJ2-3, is DSGVTQTPKHLITATGQRVTLRCSPRSGDLSVYWYQQSLDQGLQFLIQYYNGEERAKGNILERFSAQQFPDLHSELNLSSLELGDSALYFCASSLDRGHGDTQYFGPGTRLTVL.

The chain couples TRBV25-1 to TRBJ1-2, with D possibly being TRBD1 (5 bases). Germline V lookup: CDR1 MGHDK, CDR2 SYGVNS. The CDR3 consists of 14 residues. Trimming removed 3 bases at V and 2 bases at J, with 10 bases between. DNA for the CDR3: TGTGCCAGCAGTGACGGCAGGGTCAACTATGGCTACACCTTC. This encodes CASSDGRVNYGYTF.

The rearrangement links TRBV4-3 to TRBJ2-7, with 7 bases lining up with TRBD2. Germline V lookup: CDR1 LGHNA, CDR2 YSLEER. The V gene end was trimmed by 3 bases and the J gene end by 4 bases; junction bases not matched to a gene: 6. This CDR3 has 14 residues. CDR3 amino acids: CASSQSPGGYEQYF. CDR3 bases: TGCGCCAGCAGCCAGTCCCCGGGGGGTTACGAGCAGTACTTC.

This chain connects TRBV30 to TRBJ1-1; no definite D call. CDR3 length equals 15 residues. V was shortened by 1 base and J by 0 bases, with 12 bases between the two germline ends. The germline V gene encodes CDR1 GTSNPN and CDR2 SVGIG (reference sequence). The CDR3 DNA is TGTGCCTGGAGTGCCCCCGGACTGATGAACACTGAAGCTTTCTTT. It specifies CAWSAPGLMNTEAFF.

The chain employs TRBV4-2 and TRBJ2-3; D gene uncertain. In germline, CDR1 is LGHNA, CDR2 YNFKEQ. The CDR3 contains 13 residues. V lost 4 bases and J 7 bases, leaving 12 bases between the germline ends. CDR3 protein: CASSLHPENTQYF. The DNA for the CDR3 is TGTGCCAGCAGCCTTCACCCCGAAAATACGCAGTATTTT.

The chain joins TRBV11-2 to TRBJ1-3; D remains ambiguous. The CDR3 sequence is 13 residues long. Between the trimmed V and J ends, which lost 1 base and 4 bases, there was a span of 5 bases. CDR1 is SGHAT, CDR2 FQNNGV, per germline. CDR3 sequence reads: CASSLGWGNTIYF. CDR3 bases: TGTGCCAGCAGCTTAGGATGGGGAAACACCATATATTTT.

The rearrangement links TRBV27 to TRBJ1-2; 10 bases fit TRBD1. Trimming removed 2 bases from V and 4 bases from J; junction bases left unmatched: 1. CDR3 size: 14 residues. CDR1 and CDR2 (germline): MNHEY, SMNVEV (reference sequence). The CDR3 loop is CASSLRDRGYGYTF. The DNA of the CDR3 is TGTGCCAGCAGTTTACGGGACAGGGGCTATGGCTACACCTTC.

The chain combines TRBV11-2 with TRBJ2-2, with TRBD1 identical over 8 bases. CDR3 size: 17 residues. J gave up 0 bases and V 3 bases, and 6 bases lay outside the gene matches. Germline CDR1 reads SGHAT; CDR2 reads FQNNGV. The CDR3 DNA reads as TGTGCCAGCAGCTTTCGACCAGGGGGCCCGAACACCGGGGAGCTGTTTTTT. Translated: CASSFRPGGPNTGELFF.